The present entry profiles one TCR beta chain with its context. Its antigen is unknown. Germline is not matched at one junction end, which may reflect a read error. This sample was taken from a study of cytomegalovirus exposure and HLA in healthy donors. PCR used 60 Vbeta primers and 13 Jbeta primers. Repertoires were generated with immunoSEQ multiplex PCR, while TCRdb's copy carries only in-frame clones and drops some. Seen here are around 150,000 clones, nearly 80% observed once, and the top ten hold 1.1%. Study-level points and caveats: Researchers reported in a later analysis that a missense DCLRE1C variant was tied to TCR beta V- and J-gene trimming. Owing to their indistinguishability, certain V segments, notably TRBV6-2 and TRBV6-3, were excluded. HLA alleles were associated with around 17,000 TCR beta sequences in a later analysis at 0.05 false discovery rate.

CDR1 and CDR2 from the germline V gene are LGHNA and YSLEER. This CDR3 contains 14 residues. The clonotype comes from a male donor in good health and CMV-seronegative. V and J are TRBV4-3 and TRBJ1-1; D is ambiguous. Source material: PBMCs. CDR3: CASSEEMRGTEAFF. The CDR3 bases are TGCGCCAGCAGCGAAGAGATGCGGGGTACTGAAGCTTTCTTT.